This passage covers 22 T cell receptor beta chains from one sample sequenced in a study of human T cells and chemical hapten exposure. TCRdb analysed the RACE reads with MiXCR anew, one entry per CDR3 protein. The table shows 110,000 or so distinct CDR3 sequences, with less than 35% occurring only once. Time point given: patch test 3, about 24 weeks after DPC sensitization. Treatment: therapeutic diphenylcyclopropenone sensitization with weekly scalp DPC. Sequenced here: whole blood, sampled in connection with sensitization to the hapten diphenylcyclopropenone (DPC). The receptors were gathered from a man aged 35 to 55 with alopecia areata. Some clones in this sample may be carry-over from other donors' samples.

V usage is TRBV5-1 and J usage is TRBJ2-3; the D gene is possibly TRBD2 (5 bases). Per the germline V gene, CDR1 is SGHRS and CDR2 is YFSETQ. The CDR3 length is 16 residues. Trimming cost V 2 bases and J 1 base, with 14 bases left between them. CDR3 residues: CASSLTPNGGTDTQYF. In DNA, the CDR3 is TGCGCCAGCAGCTTAACACCTAACGGGGGCACAGATACGCAGTATTTT.

The V call is TRBV6-2 or TRBV6-3, the J call TRBJ2-3; TRBD2 agrees at 10 bases. In germline, CDR1 is MNHEY, CDR2 SVGEGT. This CDR3 has 15 amino acids. The ends lost 4 bases at V and 7 bases at J; junction bases unmatched: 8. CDR3 in DNA: TGTGCCAGCAGTTGGTCAGCGGGAGGGCGGAATACGCAGTATTTT. Amino acids: CASSWSAGGRNTQYF.

The V gene is TRBV14, the J gene TRBJ1-5; no reliable D call. CDR3 size: 13 residues. The V gene's germline CDR1 is SGHDN and CDR2 FVKESK. Trimming stripped 0 bases from V and 7 bases from J, with 7 bases between. The CDR3 DNA reads TGTGCCAGCAGCCAAGAAGGACGGCAGCCCCAGCATTTT. Translating gives CASSQEGRQPQHF.

V gene TRBV10-3 combines with J gene TRBJ2-2; TRBD2 agrees at 12 bases. This CDR3 is 15 amino acids long. Trimming cost V 7 bases and J 6 bases; bases outside gene matches: 6. Germline values: CDR1 ENHRY, CDR2 SYGVKD. DNA of the CDR3: TGTGCCATCACTAGACTAGCGGGAGAAGCCGGGGAGCTGTTTTTT. This codes for CAITRLAGEAGELFF.

This clonotype has more than one count but fewer than ten. The rearrangement joins TRBV2 to TRBJ2-3; D not certain. Germline values: CDR1 SNHLY, CDR2 FYNNEI. There are 12 residues in the CDR3. With 5 bases removed from V and 2 bases from J, the gap between germline ends came to 5 bases. The CDR3 DNA is TGTGCCAGCAGTTACTCCACAGATACGCAGTATTTT. Protein: CASSYSTDTQYF.

This clonotype came up a few times. The chain joins TRBV11-2 to TRBJ2-6; TRBD1 matches 10 bases. The CDR3 is made up of 22 amino acids. CDR1 is SGHAT, CDR2 FQNNGV, per germline. Unmatched junction bases numbered 19, after V lost 4 bases and J lost 1 base. CDR3 residues: CASSSFHPYGQGDPSGANVLTF. CDR3 DNA sequence: TGTGCCAGCAGCTCGTTTCACCCTTACGGACAGGGGGACCCTTCTGGGGCCAACGTCCTGACTTTC.

The chain joins TRBV7-2 to TRBJ2-1, with 7 bases identical to TRBD2. From germline, CDR1 is SGHTA and CDR2 FQGNSA. V lost 1 base and J lost 9; bases outside the gene matches: 6. The CDR3 is made up of 14 amino acids. The CDR3 reads CASSLVPSGGEQFF. CDR3 nucleotides: TGTGCCAGCAGCTTAGTCCCGTCGGGGGGTGAGCAGTTCTTC.

This clonotype was detected a few times. This chain uses TRBV9 with TRBJ2-1; tentatively, D is TRBD1 (6 bases). CDR1 and CDR2 (germline): SGDLS, YYNGEE. Between the trimmed V and J ends, which lost 4 bases and 2 bases, there was a span of 13 bases. This CDR3 spans 15 amino acids. The CDR3 DNA follows: TGTGCCAGCAGCCCGACAGGACCTACCTACAATGAGCAGTTCTTC. Encoded protein: CASSPTGPTYNEQFF.

This clonotype appeared a few times. The chain joins TRBV6-5 to TRBJ2-1; TRBD2 matches at 9 bases. Germline CDR1 is MNHEY and CDR2 is SVGAGI. The trim removed 2 bases at V and 3 bases at J, leaving 14 bases unmatched. The CDR3 consists of 19 residues. The CDR3 protein is CASSYQWGRSGRNYNEQFF. CDR3 bases: TGTGCCAGCAGTTACCAATGGGGTAGGAGCGGGAGGAACTACAATGAGCAGTTCTTC.

The V gene is TRBV3-1, the J gene TRBJ2-7; possibly TRBD2 for D (6 bases). Germline CDR1 reads LGHDT; CDR2 reads YNNKEL (reference sequence). The V end was cut by 1 base, the J end by 5 bases, with 12 bases between. This CDR3 is built from 14 residues. Here the CDR3 reads CASSQVGLTHEQYF. CDR3 coding DNA: TGTGCCAGCAGCCAAGTGGGACTGACCCACGAGCAGTACTTC.

J is TRBJ2-1 and V is TRBV3-1; D is unresolved. V gave up 3 bases and J gave up 0 bases, with 3 bases separating them. The CDR3 is 13 amino acids. Germline CDR1 reads LGHDT; CDR2 reads YNNKEL (reference sequence). CDR3 bases: TGTGCCAGCAGCCATTTCTCCTACAATGAGCAGTTCTTC. It is translated as CASSHFSYNEQFF.

This clonotype was counted a few times. The chain recombines TRBV6-1 with TRBJ2-7; D might be TRBD1 (5 bases). The V gene lost 2 bases and the J gene lost 6 bases, with 17 bases spanning the gap. This CDR3 contains 15 residues. The germline CDR1 and CDR2 sequences are MNHNS and SASEGT. CDR3 loop: CASSEQIRGSGEQYF. The CDR3 DNA reads as TGTGCCAGCAGTGAACAGATTAGGGGTTCGGGCGAGCAGTACTTC.

In regard to this clonotype: One end of the junction is discordant with germline, which a read error may explain. The chain uses TRBV19 and TRBJ2-1; TRBD2 matches at 7 bases. The CDR3 covers 11 residues. The germline V gene has CDR1 LNHDA and CDR2 SQIVND (reference sequence). The CDR3 protein is CASSMSGGLYF. The CDR3 DNA is TGTGCCAGTAGTATGTCGGGAGGACTTTACTTC.

This chain joins TRBV5-6 and TRBJ2-1, with 8 bases that match TRBD2. Trimming took 2 bases from V and 2 from J; bases not matched to a gene: 12. CDR3 length equals 18 residues. CDR1 and CDR2 from the germline V gene are SGHDT and YYEEEE. CDR3 loop: CASSFIRFSGDTYNEQFF. In nucleotides, the CDR3 is TGTGCCAGCAGCTTTATTCGGTTTAGCGGGGACACCTACAATGAGCAGTTCTTC.

This sequence joins TRBV18 and TRBJ2-2; unclear D gene. Looked up from germline, CDR1 is KGHSH and CDR2 is LQKENI. V gave up 3 bases and J gave up 3 bases, with 5 bases separating them. This CDR3 has 13 residues. The CDR3 spells CASSPLDTGELFF. The CDR3, as DNA: TGTGCCAGCTCACCTTTGGACACCGGGGAGCTGTTTTTT.

This chain uses TRBV28 with TRBJ1-2; D ambiguous. Trimming removed 3 bases from V and 4 bases from J, with 9 bases in between. The CDR3 has 13 amino acids. Germline CDR1 MDHEN, CDR2 SYDVKM. The CDR3 protein is CASSFGPIYGYTF. The CDR3 DNA follows: TGTGCCAGCAGTTTTGGGCCGATCTATGGCTACACCTTC.

This rearrangement joins TRBV28 to TRBJ2-7; D might be TRBD1 (6 bases). CDR1 and CDR2 from the germline V gene are MDHEN and SYDVKM. V lost 4 bases, J lost 2 bases, and 21 bases lay in between. CDR3 length equals 17 residues. The CDR3 coding sequence is TGTGCCAGCAGTTACGATCCCCGGACAGCATCTACCTACGAGCAGTACTTC. Protein: CASSYDPRTASTYEQYF.

In this sample, this clonotype turned up a few times. This chain connects TRBV7-9 to TRBJ2-2; D is perhaps TRBD2 (6 bases). Germline V CDR1 and CDR2: SEHNR, FQNEAQ (reference sequence). The CDR3 extends over 16 amino acids. Trimming took 4 bases from V and 1 from J, leaving 13 bases between them. CDR3 sequence (DNA): TGTGCCAGCAGCTCCCGACTAGTGGAGAACACCGGGGAGCTGTTTTTT. Translating it yields CASSSRLVENTGELFF.

The chain has TRBV28 and TRBJ2-5; D is unresolved. CDR3 size: 18 residues. V was trimmed by 1 base and J by 2 bases, leaving 20 bases between them. The germline gives CDR1 MDHEN, CDR2 SYDVKM. The CDR3 DNA is TGTGCCAGCAGTTTATCCGACGGTCTGGGTAGTCTACAAGAGACCCAGTACTTC. It codes for CASSLSDGLGSLQETQYF.

The rearrangement joins TRBV3-1 to TRBJ2-7; no clear D gene. The germline V gene has CDR1 LGHDT and CDR2 YNNKEL (reference sequence). V dropped 1 base and J dropped 4 bases, with 11 bases sitting between them. CDR3 length: 14 residues. DNA of the CDR3: TGTGCCAGCAGCCAAGGAGTTGCCACGTACGAGCAGTACTTC. This gives the protein CASSQGVATYEQYF.

The J gene is TRBJ1-6, the V gene TRBV14, with D uncertain. Germline lookup yields CDR1 SGHDN and CDR2 FVKESK. Trimming took 1 base from V and 10 from J, leaving 5 bases between them. This CDR3 is built from 12 residues. The CDR3 region is CASSQVRSPLHF. The CDR3 bases are TGTGCCAGCAGCCAAGTTCGCTCACCCCTCCACTTT.

This clonotype showed up just a few times. This rearrangement joins TRBV28 to TRBJ2-7; 11 positions match TRBD2. CDR3 length equals 15 residues. Germline V gene sequence: CDR1 MDHEN, CDR2 SYDVKM. V was clipped by 4 bases and J by 2 bases; unmatched bases: 4. CDR3 bases: TGTGCCAGCAGTTCGGAGACTAGCGGGACCTACGAGCAGTACTTC. The encoded protein is CASSSETSGTYEQYF.